Each of the 26 T cell receptor beta chains below was sequenced from the same sample in a study of cytomegalovirus exposure and HLA in healthy donors. TCRdb's table, derived via immunoSEQ multiplex PCR, lists solely in-frame clones and lacks some. The sample consists of 120,000 to 150,000 clones, about nine tenths of them appearing once. Sequences were obtained from PBMCs. These TCRs come from a young man in good health and CMV-seronegative.

The rearrangement uses TRBV12-5 and TRBJ2-1; 7 bases map to TRBD2. Trimming removed 1 base from V and 1 base from J; junction bases left unmatched: 10. Germline CDR1 LGHNT, CDR2 FRNRAP. The CDR3 consists of 18 residues. CDR3 nucleotide sequence: TGTGCTAGTGGTTTGGCCAGGAGCGGGGAGGATTCCTACAATGAGCAGTTCTTC. It codes for CASGLARSGEDSYNEQFF.

The gene calls are TRBV28 and TRBJ2-7, with TRBD2 as a possible D gene (5 bases). The CDR3 is 15 amino acids. The germline gives CDR1 MDHEN, CDR2 SYDVKM. V was pared by 3 bases and J by 0 bases, with 12 bases between. DNA for the CDR3: TGTGCCAGCAGTTTGAGTGGGAGCTTCTCCTACGAGCAGTACTTC. Protein: CASSLSGSFSYEQYF.

The genes are TRBV18 and TRBJ2-3; 11 positions agree with TRBD2. After removal of 7 bases from V and 3 bases from J, the junction contained 6 bases not matched to a gene. The CDR3 is 15 amino acids. Germline V gives CDR1 KGHSH, CDR2 LQKENI. The CDR3 spells CASFRGLAETDTQYF. The CDR3 coding sequence is TGTGCCAGCTTTAGGGGACTAGCGGAAACAGATACGCAGTATTTT.

The rearrangement joins TRBV9 to TRBJ2-7, with 8 bases aligning to TRBD2. V shed 4 bases, J shed 2 bases, and the junction held 8 bases outside the gene matches. Germline CDR1 and CDR2: SGDLS and YYNGEE. This CDR3 has 15 residues. CDR3 in DNA: TGTGCCAGCAGCCCATCTCGGCGGGGGGCCTACGAGCAGTACTTC. Its protein product is CASSPSRRGAYEQYF.

The V call is TRBV7-9, the J call TRBJ2-3, with D possibly being TRBD1 (5 bases). The ends were cut back, 6 bases at V and 0 bases at J, with 13 bases in the middle. Germline V gene data show CDR1 as SEHNR and CDR2 as FQNEAQ (reference sequence). This CDR3 contains 15 residues. CDR3 loop: CASSHRQGSTDTQYF. The CDR3 region has the DNA TGTGCCAGCAGTCACAGGCAGGGAAGCACAGATACGCAGTATTTT.

This clone was found once. The chain links TRBV7-2 to TRBJ2-7; the D gene is possibly TRBD2 (6 bases). This CDR3 spans 14 amino acids. From germline, CDR1 is SGHTA and CDR2 FQGNSA. With 2 bases removed from V and 2 bases from J, the gap between germline ends came to 10 bases. For the CDR3, the DNA is TGTGCCAGCAGCTTAAGCGGGTTCACCTACGAGCAGTACTTC. Protein product: CASSLSGFTYEQYF. The variable domain in full, completed from reference TRBV7-2 and TRBJ2-7, reads GAGVSQSPSNKVTEKGKDVELRCDPISGHTALYWYRQSLGQGLEFLIYFQGNSAPDKSGLPSDRFSAERTGGSVSTLTIQRTQQEDSAVYLCASSLSGFTYEQYFGPGTRLTVT.

The V gene is TRBV5-1, the J gene TRBJ1-2; D is possibly TRBD1 (5 bases). From germline, CDR1 is SGHRS and CDR2 YFSETQ. The CDR3 consists of 15 residues. V was trimmed by 1 base and J by 3 bases, leaving 13 bases between them. The DNA of the CDR3 is TGCGCCAGCAGCTTGTCACGGCGGGGGGACTATGGCTACACCTTC. This sequence encodes CASSLSRRGDYGYTF. Drawing the rest from reference TRBV5-1 and TRBJ1-2, the complete variable domain is KAGVTQTPRYLIKTRGQQVTLSCSPISGHRSVSWYQQTPGQGLQFLFEYFSETQRNKGNFPGRFSGRQFSNSRSEMNVSTLELGDSALYLCASSLSRRGDYGYTFGSGTRLTVV.

The chain links TRBV15 to TRBJ2-5; 10 bases agree with TRBD1. V lost 0 bases and J lost 4; bases outside the gene matches: 2. Germline CDR1 and CDR2: LNHNV and YYDKDF (reference sequence). The CDR3 length is 15 residues. The CDR3 region is CATSRDRQGAETQYF. The CDR3 nucleotides read TGTGCCACCAGCAGAGATCGACAGGGGGCAGAGACCCAGTACTTC.

This chain joins TRBV6-1 and TRBJ2-3; D perhaps matches TRBD2 (7 bases). From germline, CDR1 is MNHNS and CDR2 SASEGT. Trimming took 7 bases from V and 1 from J, leaving 15 bases between them. CDR3 length: 15 amino acids. In DNA, the CDR3 is TGTGCCAGCATGTGGGGGGGCCTGGGCACAGATACGCAGTATTTT. Translating gives CASMWGGLGTDTQYF.

The chain links TRBV28 to TRBJ2-1; 13 nucleotides match TRBD2. The CDR3 contains 17 residues. V gave up 6 bases and J gave up 9 bases; unmatched junction bases: 14. Germline CDR1 reads MDHEN; CDR2 reads SYDVKM. CDR3 sequence reads: CASSDRARLAGGSEQFF. For the CDR3, the DNA is TGTGCCAGCAGCGACCGGGCCAGACTAGCGGGAGGTAGTGAGCAGTTCTTC.

The J gene is TRBJ1-4, the V gene TRBV28, with TRBD1 matching 8 bases. V shed 5 bases, J shed 0 bases, and the junction held 11 bases outside the gene matches. The germline V gene encodes CDR1 MDHEN and CDR2 SYDVKM. The CDR3 contains 18 residues. CDR3 sequence reads: CASSPPGIQGATNEKLFF. CDR3 nucleotide sequence: TGTGCCAGCAGTCCGCCGGGCATACAGGGGGCAACTAATGAAAAACTGTTTTTT.

The chain uses TRBV6-1 and TRBJ2-5, with 14 nucleotides matching TRBD2. V shed 7 bases and J 2 bases; nucleotides not matched to a gene: 3. This CDR3 is built from 15 residues. Germline CDR1 and CDR2: MNHNS and SASEGT. The CDR3 DNA reads as TGTGCCAGCAAAGGACTAGCGGGGGGTCAAGAGACCCAGTACTTC. It yields the protein CASKGLAGGQETQYF.

This sequence joins TRBV27 and TRBJ1-5, with D perhaps matching TRBD1 (6 bases). With 6 bases removed from V and 2 bases from J, the gap between germline ends came to 14 bases. Germline-derived CDR1 and CDR2 are MNHEY and SMNVEV (reference sequence). The length of the CDR3 is 15 residues. The CDR3, as DNA: TGTGCCAGCAGATTCGCAGGGGCGGGCAATCAGCCCCAGCATTTT. Its protein is CASRFAGAGNQPQHF.

The gene calls are TRBV4-3 and TRBJ2-3; 8 bases line up with TRBD2. Germline V CDR1 and CDR2: LGHNA, YSLEER. The CDR3 runs 16 residues. Unmatched junction bases numbered 9, after V lost 4 bases and J lost 3 bases. CDR3 in amino acids: CASSPAGGPKTDTQYF. The CDR3 region has the DNA TGCGCCAGCAGCCCCGCGGGGGGACCGAAGACAGATACGCAGTATTTT.

The chain has TRBV28 and TRBJ2-3; 10 nucleotides match TRBD2. The CDR3 runs to 14 residues. V lost 8 bases to trimming and J lost 3 bases; unmatched junction nucleotides: 5. Germline CDR1 reads MDHEN; CDR2 reads SYDVKM. The CDR3 nucleotides are TGTGCCAGCCTTAGCGGGAGGAGGACAGATACGCAGTATTTT. Its translation: CASLSGRRTDTQYF.

The chain is built from TRBV15 and TRBJ2-2, with 9 bases fitting TRBD2. V dropped 0 bases and J dropped 2; count of bases not matched to a gene: 4. CDR3 length equals 17 residues. The germline gives CDR1 LNHNV, CDR2 YYDKDF (reference sequence). The CDR3 coding sequence is TGTGCCACCAGCAGAGATAGGACTAGCGCTAACACCGGGGAGCTGTTTTTT. Encoded protein: CATSRDRTSANTGELFF.

The chain is built from TRBV6-1 and TRBJ2-1; 7 nucleotides line up with TRBD2. J was trimmed by 6 bases and V by 11 bases; bases with no gene match: 13. CDR3 size: 14 residues. CDR1 is MNHNS and CDR2 is SASEGT in the germline V gene. The CDR3 loop is CAGRSGGSFNEQFF. The CDR3 nucleotides read TGTGCCGGACGGAGTGGCGGGAGTTTCAATGAGCAGTTCTTC.

The V and J genes are TRBV2 and TRBJ2-6; TRBD1 is a possible D gene (6 bases). There are 15 residues in the CDR3. The germline gives CDR1 SNHLY, CDR2 FYNNEI. Trimming removed 9 bases at V and 4 bases at J, with 16 bases between. CDR3 in DNA: TGTGCCAGTAGGGGGAGCCGAGCCGGGGCCAACGTCCTGACTTTC. It encodes CASRGSRAGANVLTF.

This clone was detected once. CDR3 DNA: TGTGCCAGCAGCACGGGACATTTGAGCAATCAGCCCCAGCATTTT. It is translated as CASSTGHLSNQPQHF. The chain employs TRBV7-2 and TRBJ1-5; perhaps TRBD1 as D (6 bases). In germline, CDR1 is SGHTA, CDR2 FQGNSA. Trimming cost V 5 bases and J 1 base, with 12 bases left between them. The CDR3 contains 15 residues.

V gene TRBV9 combines with J gene TRBJ2-3, with TRBD1 as a possible D gene (8 bases). The germline V gene has CDR1 SGDLS and CDR2 YYNGEE. The CDR3 has 14 residues. The V gene lost 6 bases and the J gene lost 0 bases, with 11 bases spanning the gap. In DNA, the CDR3 is TGTGCCAGCACACAGGGGGGGAGCACAGATACGCAGTATTTT. This gives the protein CASTQGGSTDTQYF.

V and J are TRBV2 and TRBJ2-2, with TRBD2 as a possible D gene (6 bases). CDR3 length: 14 amino acids. Germline V gives CDR1 SNHLY, CDR2 FYNNEI. V was clipped by 9 bases and J by 5 bases, with 16 bases between them. CDR3: CASRAREATGELFF. CDR3 bases: TGTGCCAGTCGGGCCAGGGAGGCGACCGGGGAGCTGTTTTTT.

The V and J genes are TRBV11-2 and TRBJ2-7; 8 bases match TRBD1. The length of the CDR3 is 13 residues. Trimming cost V 3 bases and J 4 bases; bases outside gene matches: 2. Germline-derived CDR1 and CDR2 are SGHAT and FQNNGV. The CDR3 bases are TGTGCCAGCAGCTTGGGGACAGGTTACGAGCAGTACTTC. This encodes CASSLGTGYEQYF.

The V call is TRBV11-2, the J call TRBJ1-1; 7 nucleotides line up with TRBD1. From germline, CDR1 is SGHAT and CDR2 FQNNGV. V lost 5 bases to trimming and J lost 0 bases; unmatched junction nucleotides: 12. CDR3 length: 17 residues. CDR3 nucleotide sequence: TGTGCCAGCAGCCGGACAGGAGGGGGGACCCTGAACACTGAAGCTTTCTTT. Translated: CASSRTGGGTLNTEAFF. Variable domain in full (rest from reference TRBV11-2 and TRBJ1-1): EAGVAQSPRYKIIEKRQSVAFWCNPISGHATLYWYQQILGQGPKLLIQFQNNGVVDDSQLPKDRFSAERLKGVDSTLKIQPAKLEDSAVYLCASSRTGGGTLNTEAFFGQGTRLTVV.

This chain connects TRBV10-3 to TRBJ2-7, with 7 bases identical to TRBD1. Per the germline V gene, CDR1 is ENHRY and CDR2 is SYGVKD. After removal of 3 bases from V and 3 bases from J, the junction contained 14 bases not matched to a gene. The CDR3 contains 17 residues. This CDR3 is CAISERRRDSVYYEQYF. The CDR3 DNA follows: TGTGCCATCAGTGAAAGACGACGGGACAGCGTCTACTACGAGCAGTACTTC.

The chain has TRBV19 and TRBJ1-5; TRBD1 matches 7 bases. CDR3 length: 15 residues. V was clipped by 5 bases and J by 6 bases; unmatched bases: 10. Germline V lookup: CDR1 LNHDA, CDR2 SQIVND (reference sequence). The DNA for the CDR3 is TGTGCCAGTAGTTGGGACACAGGGGATAGTCAGCCCCAGCATTTT. Encoded protein: CASSWDTGDSQPQHF.

V and J are TRBV10-2 and TRBJ2-1; 8 bases fit TRBD2. Germline CDR1 is WSHSY and CDR2 is SAAADI. J was trimmed by 3 bases and V by 2 bases; bases with no gene match: 0. This CDR3 contains 14 residues. The CDR3 sequence: CASSETSGYNEQFF. CDR3 bases: TGCGCCAGCAGTGAGACTAGCGGCTACAATGAGCAGTTCTTC.